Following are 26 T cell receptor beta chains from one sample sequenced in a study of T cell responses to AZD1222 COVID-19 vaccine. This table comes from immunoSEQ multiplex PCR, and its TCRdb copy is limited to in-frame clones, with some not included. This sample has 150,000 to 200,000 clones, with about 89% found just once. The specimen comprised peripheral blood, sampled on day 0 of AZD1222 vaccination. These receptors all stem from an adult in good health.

In DNA, the CDR3 is TGTGCCAGCCTTGGCGGGGGGGCGGGAGAGACCCAGTACTTC. Its translation is CASLGGGAGETQYF. The chain combines TRBV6-5 with TRBJ2-5; 9 bases fit TRBD2. Germline CDR1 and CDR2: MNHEY and SVGAGI. The CDR3 extends over 14 amino acids. With 8 bases clipped from V and 4 bases from J, the junction kept 8 bases outside the gene matches.

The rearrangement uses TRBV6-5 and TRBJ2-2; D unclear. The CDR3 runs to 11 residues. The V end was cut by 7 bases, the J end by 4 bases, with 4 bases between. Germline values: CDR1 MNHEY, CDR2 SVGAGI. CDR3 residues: CASTITGELFF. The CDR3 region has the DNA TGTGCCAGCACAATCACCGGGGAGCTGTTTTTT.

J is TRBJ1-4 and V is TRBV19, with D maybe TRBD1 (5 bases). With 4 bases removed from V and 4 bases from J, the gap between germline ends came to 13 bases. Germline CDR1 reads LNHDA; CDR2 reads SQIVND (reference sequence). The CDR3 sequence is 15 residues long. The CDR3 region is CASSTGGTRNEKLFF. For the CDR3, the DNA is TGTGCCAGTAGTACGGGGGGGACGCGTAATGAAAAACTGTTTTTT.

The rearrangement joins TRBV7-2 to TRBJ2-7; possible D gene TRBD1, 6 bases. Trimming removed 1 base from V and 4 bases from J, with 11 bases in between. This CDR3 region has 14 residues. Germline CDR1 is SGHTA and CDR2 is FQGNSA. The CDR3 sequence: CASSLGHRVYEQYV. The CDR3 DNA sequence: TGTGCCAGCAGCTTAGGGCACAGGGTTTACGAGCAGTACGTC.

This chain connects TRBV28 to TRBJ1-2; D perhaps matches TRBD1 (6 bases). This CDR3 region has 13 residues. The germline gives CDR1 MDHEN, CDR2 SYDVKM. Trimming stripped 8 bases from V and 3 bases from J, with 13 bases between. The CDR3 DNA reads TGTGCCAGCTTTACAGGGACCTACTATGGCTACACCTTC. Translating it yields CASFTGTYYGYTF.

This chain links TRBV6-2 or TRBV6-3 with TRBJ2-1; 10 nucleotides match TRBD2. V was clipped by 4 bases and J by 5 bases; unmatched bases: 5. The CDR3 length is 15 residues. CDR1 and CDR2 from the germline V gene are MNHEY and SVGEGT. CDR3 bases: TGTGCCAGCAGTTCAAATCTAGCGGGGGACAATGAGCAGTTCTTC. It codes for CASSSNLAGDNEQFF.

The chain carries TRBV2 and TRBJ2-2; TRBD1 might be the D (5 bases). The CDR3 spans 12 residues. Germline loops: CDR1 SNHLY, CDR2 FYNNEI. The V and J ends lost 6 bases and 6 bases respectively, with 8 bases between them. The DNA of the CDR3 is TGTGCCAGCAGGCCAGGGCCCGGGGAGCTGTTTTTT. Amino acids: CASRPGPGELFF.

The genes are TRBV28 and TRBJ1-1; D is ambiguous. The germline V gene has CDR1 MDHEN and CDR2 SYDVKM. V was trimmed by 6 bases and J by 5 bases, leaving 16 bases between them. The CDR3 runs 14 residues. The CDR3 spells CASRSIGLRTEAFF. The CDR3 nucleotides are TGTGCCAGCAGGTCAATAGGCCTGAGGACTGAAGCTTTCTTT. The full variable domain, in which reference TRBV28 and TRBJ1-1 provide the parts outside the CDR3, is DVKVTQSSRYLVKRTGEKVFLECVQDMDHENMFWYRQDPGLGLRLIYFSYDVKMKEKGDIPEGYSVSREKKERFSLILESASTNQTSMYLCASRSIGLRTEAFFGQGTRLTVV.

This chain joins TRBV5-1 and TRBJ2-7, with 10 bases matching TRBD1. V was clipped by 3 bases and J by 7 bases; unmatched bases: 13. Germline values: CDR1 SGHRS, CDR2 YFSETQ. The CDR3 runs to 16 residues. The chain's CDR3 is CASSYREGQGIFEQYV. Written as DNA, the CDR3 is TGCGCCAGCAGCTACCGGGAGGGACAGGGGATCTTTGAGCAGTACGTC.

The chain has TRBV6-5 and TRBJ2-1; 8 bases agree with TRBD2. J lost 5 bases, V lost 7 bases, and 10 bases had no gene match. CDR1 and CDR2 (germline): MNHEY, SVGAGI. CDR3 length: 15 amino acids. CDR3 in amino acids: CASTRAGAWDNEQFF. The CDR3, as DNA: TGTGCCAGCACCCGAGCGGGGGCCTGGGACAATGAGCAGTTCTTC.

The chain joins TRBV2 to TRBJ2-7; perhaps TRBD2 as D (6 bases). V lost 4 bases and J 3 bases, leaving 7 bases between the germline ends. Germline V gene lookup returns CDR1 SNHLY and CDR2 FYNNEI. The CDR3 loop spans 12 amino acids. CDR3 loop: CASSVGGYEQYF. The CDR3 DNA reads TGTGCCAGCAGTGTCGGGGGCTACGAGCAGTACTTC.

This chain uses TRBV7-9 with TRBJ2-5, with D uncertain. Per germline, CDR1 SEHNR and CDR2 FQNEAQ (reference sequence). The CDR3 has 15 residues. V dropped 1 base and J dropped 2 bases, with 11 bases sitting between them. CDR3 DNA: TGTGCCAGCAGCTTAGGTCCATTAGGGCAAGAGACCCAGTACTTC. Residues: CASSLGPLGQETQYF.

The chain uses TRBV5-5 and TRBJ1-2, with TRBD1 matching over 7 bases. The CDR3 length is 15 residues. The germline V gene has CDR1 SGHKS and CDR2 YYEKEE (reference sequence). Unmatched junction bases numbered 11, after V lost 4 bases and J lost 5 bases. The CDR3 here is CASSASPGQRYGYTF. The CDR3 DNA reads TGTGCCAGCAGCGCTTCACCGGGACAGAGATATGGCTACACCTTC.

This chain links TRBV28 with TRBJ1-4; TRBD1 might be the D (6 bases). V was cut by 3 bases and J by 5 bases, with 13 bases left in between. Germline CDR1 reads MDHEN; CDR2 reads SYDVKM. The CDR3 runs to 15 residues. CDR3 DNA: TGTGCCAGCAGTTTTATTGGCAGGGGAAATGAAAAACTGTTTTTT. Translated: CASSFIGRGNEKLFF.

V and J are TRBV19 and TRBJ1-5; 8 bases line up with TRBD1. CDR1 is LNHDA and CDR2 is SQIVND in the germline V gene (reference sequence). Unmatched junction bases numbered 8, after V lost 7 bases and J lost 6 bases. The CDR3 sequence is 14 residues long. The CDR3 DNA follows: TGTGCCAGTACCGACAGGGGCGGAGGTCAGCCCCAGCATTTT. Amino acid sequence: CASTDRGGGQPQHF.

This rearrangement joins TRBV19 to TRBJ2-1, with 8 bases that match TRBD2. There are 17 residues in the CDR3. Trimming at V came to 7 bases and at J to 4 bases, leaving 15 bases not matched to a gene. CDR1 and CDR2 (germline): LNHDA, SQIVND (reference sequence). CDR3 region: CASKELSGLGGYNEQFF. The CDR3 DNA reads TGTGCCAGTAAAGAGCTGTCGGGACTAGGGGGTTACAATGAGCAGTTCTTC.

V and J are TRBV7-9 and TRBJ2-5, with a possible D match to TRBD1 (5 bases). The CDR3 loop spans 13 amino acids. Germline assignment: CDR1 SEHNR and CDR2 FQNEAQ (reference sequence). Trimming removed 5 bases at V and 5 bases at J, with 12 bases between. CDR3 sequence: CASSDSLIETQYF. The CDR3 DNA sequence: TGTGCCAGCAGCGACAGTTTAATTGAGACCCAGTACTTC.

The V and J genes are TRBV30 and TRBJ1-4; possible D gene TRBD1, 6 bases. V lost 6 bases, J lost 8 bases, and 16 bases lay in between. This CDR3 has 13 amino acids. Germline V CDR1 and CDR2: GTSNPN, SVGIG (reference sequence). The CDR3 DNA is TGTGCCTGTTCCCGGGACACTCTCGAAAAACTGTTTTTT. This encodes CACSRDTLEKLFF.

CDR3 protein: CASSEALAGGRDTQYF. As DNA, the CDR3 is TGTGCCAGCAGTGAAGCCCTAGCGGGGGGGCGAGATACGCAGTATTTT. This sequence joins TRBV6-1 and TRBJ2-3; 12 bases align to TRBD2. V gave up 0 bases and J gave up 5 bases; unmatched junction bases: 3. The CDR3 totals 16 residues. In germline, CDR1 is MNHNS, CDR2 SASEGT.

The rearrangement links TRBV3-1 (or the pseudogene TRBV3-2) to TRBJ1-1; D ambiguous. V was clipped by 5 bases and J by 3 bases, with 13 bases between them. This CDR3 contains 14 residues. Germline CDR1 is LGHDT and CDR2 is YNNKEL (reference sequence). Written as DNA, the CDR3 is TGTGCCAGCAGCTCCCGCAGTGGCGACACTGAAGCTTTCTTT. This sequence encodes CASSSRSGDTEAFF.

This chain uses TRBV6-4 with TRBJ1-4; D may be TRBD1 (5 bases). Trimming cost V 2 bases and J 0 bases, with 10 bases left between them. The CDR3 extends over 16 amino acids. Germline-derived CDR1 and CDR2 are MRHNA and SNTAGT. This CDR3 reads CASSDVGGATNEKLFF. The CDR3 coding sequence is TGTGCCAGCAGTGACGTTGGGGGGGCAACTAATGAAAAACTGTTTTTT.

The CDR3 sequence: CASSMGLARTDTQYF. The CDR3 bases are TGTGCCAGCAGTATGGGACTAGCTCGCACAGATACGCAGTATTTT. The V gene is TRBV6-5, the J gene TRBJ2-3, with 9 bases matching TRBD2. This CDR3 is 15 amino acids long. CDR1 and CDR2 (germline): MNHEY, SVGAGI. The V segment lost 5 bases and the J segment 1 base; nucleotides outside the gene matches: 4.

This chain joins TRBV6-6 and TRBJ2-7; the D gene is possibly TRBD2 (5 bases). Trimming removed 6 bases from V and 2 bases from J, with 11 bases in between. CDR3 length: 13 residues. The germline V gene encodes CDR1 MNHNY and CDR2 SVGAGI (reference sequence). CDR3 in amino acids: CASSPGVAYEQYF. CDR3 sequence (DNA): TGTGCCAGCAGCCCCGGGGTAGCCTACGAGCAGTACTTC.

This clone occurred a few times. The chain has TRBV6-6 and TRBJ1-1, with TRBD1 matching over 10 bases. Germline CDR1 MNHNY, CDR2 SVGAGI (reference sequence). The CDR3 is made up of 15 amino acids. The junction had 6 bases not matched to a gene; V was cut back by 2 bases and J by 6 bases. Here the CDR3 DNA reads TGTGCCAGCAGTTACCCCGGGACAGGGGTCCCTGAAGCTTTCTTT. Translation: CASSYPGTGVPEAFF.

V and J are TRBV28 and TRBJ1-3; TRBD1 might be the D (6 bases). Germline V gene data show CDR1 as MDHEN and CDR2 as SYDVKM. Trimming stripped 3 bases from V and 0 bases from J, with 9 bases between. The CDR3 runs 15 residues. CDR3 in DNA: TGTGCCAGCAGTTTGGACAGAAACTCTGGAAACACCATATATTTT. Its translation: CASSLDRNSGNTIYF.

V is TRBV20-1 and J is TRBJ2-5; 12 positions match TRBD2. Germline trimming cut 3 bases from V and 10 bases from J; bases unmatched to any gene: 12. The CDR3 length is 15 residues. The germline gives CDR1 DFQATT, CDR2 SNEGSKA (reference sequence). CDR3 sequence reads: CSASRALAGGHDQYF. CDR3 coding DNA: TGCAGTGCTAGTCGGGCACTAGCGGGGGGACACGACCAGTACTTC.